This T cell receptor (beta chain) originates from a study of low-dose radiotherapy and immunotherapy resistance in tumors. In the study overall: Intravenous cyclophosphamide 200 mg/m2 was given every two weeks, one day before radiation and immunotherapy. Oral administration of aspirin 300 mg daily occurred for four cycles, commencing at cycle 1 day 1.

V lost 7 bases, J lost 4 bases, and 10 bases stayed unmatched. The germline V gene has CDR1 SGHRS and CDR2 YFSETQ. There are 15 residues in the CDR3. Specified time point: after trial treatment. Treatment described: LDRT plus nivolumab, ipilimumab, low-dose cyclophosphamide and aspirin (RACIN trial). Advanced solid tumors lacking tumor-infiltrating lymphocytes characterized eligible patients. Priming of first-strand cDNA relied on TRAV- and TRBV-specific primers (covering alpha and beta chains). The authors ran approximately 20 PCR cycles to amplify TCRs with a constant-region primer and V-primer adapter. MiXCR, run by TCRdb on the reads, gives a single entry per CDR3 protein. The sample carries approximately 100,000 distinct CDR3 sequences, roughly 20% recorded once.

The source was PBMCs, collected after low-dose radiotherapy plus immunotherapy. This TCR came from a male donor with prostate cancer. The chain couples TRBV5-1 to TRBJ2-5; 10 bases line up with TRBD2. The CDR3 DNA reads as TGCGCCAGCCGGGCCAGCGGGGGGGTTCGAGAGACCCAGTACTTC. This gives the protein CASRASGGVRETQYF.